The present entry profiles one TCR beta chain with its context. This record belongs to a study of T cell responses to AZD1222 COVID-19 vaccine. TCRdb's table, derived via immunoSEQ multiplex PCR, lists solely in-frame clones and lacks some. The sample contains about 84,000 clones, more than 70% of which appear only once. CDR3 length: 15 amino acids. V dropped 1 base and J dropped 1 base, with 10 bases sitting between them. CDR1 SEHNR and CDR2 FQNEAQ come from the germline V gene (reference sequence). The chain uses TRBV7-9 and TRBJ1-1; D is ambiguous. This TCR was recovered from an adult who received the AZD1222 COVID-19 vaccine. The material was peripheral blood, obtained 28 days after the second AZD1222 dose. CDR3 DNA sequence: TGTGCCAGCAGCTTAGAAGGGCGGGGGAACACTGAAGCTTTCTTT. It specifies CASSLEGRGNTEAFF.